The T cell receptor (beta chain) under discussion was sequenced for a study of T cells in Graves' hyperthyroidism and ophthalmopathy. Study-wide findings and caveats: Most expanded thyroid clonotypes above 0.001 also appeared in blood. Ophthalmopathy was model-predicted a median about six months pre-onset.

Trimming shortened V by 2 bases and J by 0 bases, and 15 bases separated the two germline ends. Germline V gene data show CDR1 as MNHNS and CDR2 as SASEGT. The CDR3 spans 17 residues. Amplification of TCR beta CDR3 regions used RNA as the template. The HTBI primer set served for first-round RT-PCR of the TCR CDR3. TCRdb independently ran MiXCR on the multiplex PCR reads; one entry per CDR3 protein. The table includes roughly 500,000 distinct CDR3 sequences, around 45% detected once. A word on this clonotype: What it binds is unknown.

The receptor's source is an adult woman with Graves' disease, either hyperthyroidism or ophthalmopathy (not recorded which). V gene TRBV6-1 combines with J gene TRBJ2-3, with D perhaps matching TRBD2 (5 bases). Sequenced: peripheral blood or thyroid tissue (not recorded which). The CDR3 DNA reads as TGTGCCAGCAGTGAAATTAGTAGCGCCATTAGCACAGATACGCAGTATTTT. This sequence encodes CASSEISSAISTDTQYF.